This TCR beta chain comes out of a study of cytomegalovirus exposure and HLA in healthy donors. Regarding the study as a whole: Productive status was seen about 90% or about 30% of the time for most TCR beta V segments in an earlier analysis. Later examination showed HLA-associated TCR beta chains had greater clonal expansion than equally common others.

Primers included in the PCR were 60 Vbeta and 13 Jbeta primers. The assay was immunoSEQ multiplex PCR, and TCRdb's table has in-frame clones only and misses some. The ten top clones account for under 1.5%, within a sample of 65,000 to 85,000 clones. V lost 1 base to trimming and J lost 3 bases, with 7 bases between them. This CDR3 region has 13 residues. Germline V gene sequence: CDR1 SGHDN, CDR2 FVKESK. Each donor was nominally healthy when sampled (though unrecorded immune exposures were likely). As for this clone: The target antigen is unknown.

The genes are TRBV14 and TRBJ2-7; a weak D match, TRBD1 (6 bases). This sequence was found in a woman in her sixties in good health and CMV-seronegative. What was sequenced was PBMCs. The CDR3 DNA follows: TGTGCCAGCAGCCAAGTGACAGGCTACGAGCAGTACTTC. Amino acids: CASSQVTGYEQYF. The variable domain in full, with the rest retrieved from reference TRBV14 and TRBJ2-7, is EAGVTQFPSHSVIEKGQTVTLRCDPISGHDNLYWYRRVMGKEIKFLLHFVKESKQDESGMPNNRFLAERTGGTYSTLKVQPAELEDSGVYFCASSQVTGYEQYFGPGTRLTVT.